Shown below are 10 T cell receptor beta chains from a single sample sequenced in a study of T cells in women clearing cervical HPV infection. TCRdb's copy holds only in-frame clones and misses some; the assay was immunoSEQ multiplex PCR. Here the sample table reports fewer than 50,000 clones. Sequencing was performed on blood buffy coat. All receptors derive from a woman aged 18 to 75 with a cervical HPV16 infection that either progressed to CIN3+ or cleared (not recorded which).

For this clone: The read is 3 residues too short to cover the CDR3 end, so that end is filled in from the germline J gene. The V and J genes are TRBV5-4 and TRBJ1-3; 12 bases fit TRBD1. Germline values: CDR1 SGHNT, CDR2 YYREEE (reference sequence). The CDR3 covers 12 residues. The V segment lost 7 bases and the J segment 7 bases; nucleotides outside the gene matches: 0. The CDR3 loop is CASGTGGNTIYF. The part of the CDR3 DNA that was read is TGTGCCAGCGGGACAGGGGGCAACACC.

With regard to this clone: The read finishes 3 residues shy of the CDR3 end, and the germline J gene is used to complete it. The J gene is TRBJ2-6, the V gene TRBV29-1; 9 positions match TRBD1. V gave up 5 bases and J gave up 0 bases; unmatched junction bases: 5. CDR1 and CDR2 (germline): SQVTM, ANQGSEA. The CDR3 extends over 16 amino acids. The part of the CDR3 DNA that was read is TGCAGCGTTTGGGACAGGGTCATCTCTGGGGCCAACGTC. Protein: CSVWDRVISGANV. The entire CDR3 sequence reads CSVWDRVISGANVLTF.

A word on this clone: The CDR3 extends 3 residues past the end of the read, so its final part is completed from the germline J gene. This sequence joins TRBV2 and TRBJ1-6; the D is unclear. Germline V gives CDR1 SNHLY, CDR2 FYNNEI. V dropped 6 bases and J dropped 5 bases, with 11 bases sitting between them. The CDR3 has 14 amino acids. The chain's CDR3 is CASRPGLDNSPLHF. The sequenced part of the CDR3 DNA is TGTGCCAGCAGGCCAGGCCTGGATAATTCACCC.

As concerns this clone: The sequence runs out 3 residues before the end of the CDR3; the remainder is reconstructed from the germline J gene. V usage is TRBV7-2 and J usage is TRBJ2-3; 7 bases line up with TRBD2. This CDR3 is 13 amino acids long. Per the germline V gene, CDR1 is SGHTA and CDR2 is FQGNSA. V gave up 4 bases and J gave up 6 bases; unmatched junction bases: 4. This CDR3 is CASSSTSIDTQYF. The sequenced part of the CDR3 DNA is TGTGCCAGCAGCTCGACTAGCATCGATACG.

As to this clone: With the read ending 3 residues before the CDR3 end, the germline J gene is used to fill in that end. V gene TRBV18 combines with J gene TRBJ2-7; perhaps TRBD1 as D (5 bases). Germline lookup yields CDR1 KGHSH and CDR2 LQKENI. The CDR3 is 13 residues long. V was cut by 3 bases and J by 4 bases, with 10 bases left in between. Here the CDR3 reads CASSPGHQYEQYF. Incomplete CDR3 DNA: TGTGCCAGCTCACCCGGACACCAGTACGAG.

Details on this clone: The read terminates 3 residues before the CDR3 end, so the remaining end is supplied by the germline J gene. The chain couples TRBV2 to TRBJ1-2, with 10 bases fitting TRBD1. The CDR3 spans 14 residues. Germline values: CDR1 SNHLY, CDR2 FYNNEI. The CDR3 DNA, read in part, is TGTGCCAGCACCTCAGGGACAGGGGAGAGGGGC. Translated: CASTSGTGERG. The entire CDR3 reads CASTSGTGERGYTF.

The CDR3 bases that were read are TGTGCCAGCAGCTACTCCGGGACTAGCTACAATGAG. This sequence encodes CASSYSGTSYNE. The full CDR3 is CASSYSGTSYNEQFF. The chain uses TRBV11-3 and TRBJ2-1; 8 bases map to TRBD2. The sequenced fragment ends 3 residues before the CDR3 boundary, so the rest is inferred from the germline J gene. The germline gives CDR1 SGHNT, CDR2 YENEEA. V shed 4 bases and J 3 bases; nucleotides not matched to a gene: 5. The CDR3 extends over 15 amino acids.

This clone is called medium-sized (0.01 to 0.1%) based on its frequency. Coverage ceases 3 residues before the CDR3 finishes, and the germline J gene fills in the end. The chain joins TRBV7-4 to TRBJ2-2, with D possibly matching TRBD2 (6 bases). This CDR3 spans 16 amino acids. V gave up 2 bases and J gave up 4 bases, with 14 bases separating them. Germline CDR1 and CDR2: SGHVT and SQSDAQ. The sequenced CDR3 bases are TGTGCCAGCAGCTTACTCCGGGACTTGATCACCGGGGAG. Amino acids: CASSLLRDLITGE. The full-length CDR3 reads as CASSLLRDLITGELFF.

On this clone itself: The read halts 3 residues ahead of the CDR3 end, with the missing end drawn from the germline J gene. This sequence joins TRBV7-6 and TRBJ1-2, with no clear D. This CDR3 comprises 15 residues. Germline assignment: CDR1 SGHVS and CDR2 FNYEAQ. The CDR3 spells CASSPLTSVYNDYTF. The sequenced part of the CDR3 DNA is TGTGCCAGCAGCCCCTTGACTAGCGTTTACAATGAC. Full variable domain (missing parts from reference TRBV7-6 and TRBJ1-2): GAGVSQSPRYKVTKRGQDVALRCDPISGHVSLYWYRQALGQGPEFLTYFNYEAQQDKSGLPNDRFSAERPEGSISTLTIQRTEQRDSAMYRCASSPLTSVYNDYTFGSGTRLTVV.

A remark on this clone: With the read ending 3 residues before the CDR3 end, the germline J gene is used to fill in that end. The chain joins TRBV20-1 to TRBJ1-2, with 7 bases fitting TRBD1. V lost 1 base, J lost 5 bases, and 7 bases stayed unmatched. The CDR3 is made up of 14 amino acids. The V gene's germline CDR1 is DFQATT and CDR2 SNEGSKA (reference sequence). The sequenced CDR3 bases are TGCAGTGCTAGAGCGAACAGGGGAGGATATGGC. Residues: CSARANRGGYG. The complete CDR3 protein is CSARANRGGYGYTF.